This T cell receptor beta chain was found in a study of CDR3 diversity in severe acne. Concerning this clonotype: Mismatch with germline at one junction end may stem from a read error.

CDR3 length: 13 amino acids. The germline V gene has CDR1 MNHEY and CDR2 SMNVEV (reference sequence). TCRdb re-analysed the PCR reads in MiXCR, keeping a single row per CDR3 protein. The table lists about 90,000 distinct CDR3 sequences, approximately 54% of them singletons. The chain links TRBV27 to TRBJ2-2; the D call may be TRBD1 or TRBD2 (5 bases each). This clonotype was obtained from a male donor with severe acne vulgaris. The sample taken for sequencing was blood. CDR3 loop: CASSLQGAGELSF. The CDR3 DNA follows: TGTGCCAGCAGTCTGCAGGGTGCCGGGGAGCTGTCTTTT.